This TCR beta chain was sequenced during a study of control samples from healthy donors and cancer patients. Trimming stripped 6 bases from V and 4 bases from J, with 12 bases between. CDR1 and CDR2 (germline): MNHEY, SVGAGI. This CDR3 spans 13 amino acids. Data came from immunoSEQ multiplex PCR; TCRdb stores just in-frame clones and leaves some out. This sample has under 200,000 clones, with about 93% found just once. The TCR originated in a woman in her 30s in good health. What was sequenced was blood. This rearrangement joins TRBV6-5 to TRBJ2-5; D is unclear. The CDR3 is CASRRLGVETQYF. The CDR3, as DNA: TGTGCCAGCAGACGACTTGGGGTAGAGACCCAGTACTTC.